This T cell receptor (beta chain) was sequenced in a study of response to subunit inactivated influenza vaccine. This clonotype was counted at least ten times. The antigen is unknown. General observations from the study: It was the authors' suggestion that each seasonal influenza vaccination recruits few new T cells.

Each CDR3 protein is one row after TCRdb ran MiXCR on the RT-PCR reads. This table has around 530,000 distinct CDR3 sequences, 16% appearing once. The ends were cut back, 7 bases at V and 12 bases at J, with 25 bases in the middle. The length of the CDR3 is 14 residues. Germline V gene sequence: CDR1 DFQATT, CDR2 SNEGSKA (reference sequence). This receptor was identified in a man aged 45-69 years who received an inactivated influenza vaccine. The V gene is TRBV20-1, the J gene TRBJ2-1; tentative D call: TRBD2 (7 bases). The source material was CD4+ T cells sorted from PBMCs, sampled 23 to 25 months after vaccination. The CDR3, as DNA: TGCAGTGTCACCCCCCTCGCGGGGGCCGGGGGGCAGTTCTTC. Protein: CSVTPLAGAGGQFF.